This T cell receptor (beta chain) was recorded in a study of PD-1 blockade in classical Hodgkin lymphoma. Notes on the study in general: Newly diagnosed patients and complete responders had comparable diversity at baseline.

The repertoire was sequenced with immunoSEQ multiplex PCR; TCRdb's copy has only in-frame clones and lacks some. The table has approximately 25,000 clones, 84% seen once. The sample holds a few counts of this clone. The antigen is unknown. Each patient's relapse followed autologous stem cell transplantation, and brentuximab vedotin exposure varied. Thawed PBMCs were the source of CD4+ T cells, purified by magnetic negative selection. Trimming removed 11 bases from V and 0 bases from J, with 14 bases in between. The CDR3 runs 14 residues. Germline V gives CDR1 MNHEY, CDR2 SVGAGI. Source: CD4+ T cells from blood, taken at baseline. The rearrangement uses TRBV6-5 and TRBJ1-3; tentatively, D is TRBD1 (6 bases). This sequence originates from a human donor with classical Hodgkin lymphoma. The DNA for the CDR3 is TGTGCCGTACAGGGTTCTCGCTCTGGAAACACCATATATTTT. Its protein is CAVQGSRSGNTIYF.